Listed below are T cell receptor beta chains from one sample, sequenced in a study of T-cell reconstitution after alpha-beta-depleted transplantation in children. One entry per CDR3 protein, called by TCRdb with MiXCR from the PCR reads. Among 500,000 to 600,000 distinct CDR3 sequences, 27% were seen once, and the ten largest hold 30% to 45%. The sample consisted of PBMCs, taken before TCRalphabeta/CD19-depleted stem cell transplant. These receptors all come from a boy less than two years old with Wiskott-Aldrich syndrome, due to receive a stem cell transplant. CDR3s include the opening cysteine and the closing phenylalanine or tryptophan. The D gene is left open where the match is weak. Size is stated for part of the rows, as once, few or many counts, or as a class when the clone is expanded.

clone_size j_call v_call d_call cdr3_aa cdr3_nt
NA TRBJ2-1 TRBV20-1 NA CSAKTTYNEQFF TGCAGTGCAAAAACCACTTACAATGAGCAGTTCTTC
few TRBJ2-2 TRBV7-2 NA CASSRNIGGVGTGELFF TGTGCCAGCAGCCGTAATATAGGCGGGGTTGGGACCGGGGAGCTGTTTTTT
NA TRBJ2-2 TRBV5-1 NA CASSLISASNTGELFF TGCGCCAGCAGCTTGATCTCCGCATCGAACACCGGGGAGCTGTTTTTT
few TRBJ2-5 TRBV24-1 NA CATSDSGPQETQYF TGTGCCACCAGTGATTCGGGGCCACAAGAGACCCAGTACTTC
NA TRBJ2-1 TRBV20-1 TRBD2 CSAKFWERENEQFF TGCAGTGCAAAGTTTTGGGAGCGGGAGAATGAGCAGTTCTTC
few TRBJ2-1 TRBV2 TRBD2 CASSEAPAGVGEQFF TGTGCCAGCAGTGAAGCGCCAGCGGGAGTCGGTGAGCAGTTCTTC
few TRBJ1-1 TRBV3-1 NA CASSQDGSTNTEAFF TGTGCCAGCAGCCAAGATGGATCGACGAACACTGAAGCTTTCTTT
few TRBJ2-1 TRBV28 NA CASRTLTNEQFF TGTGCCAGCAGAACCCTCACCAATGAGCAGTTCTTC
NA TRBJ1-1 TRBV18 NA CASSPSRSVNTEAFF TGTGCCAGCTCACCCTCACGGAGTGTGAACACTGAAGCTTTCTTT
NA TRBJ2-1 TRBV5-1 TRBD2 CASSSLAGGPHNEQFF TGCGCCAGCAGCTCGTTAGCGGGAGGGCCCCACAATGAGCAGTTCTTC
few TRBJ2-1 TRBV7-2 NA CASSNGGREQFF TGTGCCAGCAGCAATGGGGGTCGTGAGCAGTTCTTC
NA TRBJ2-7 TRBV11-2 NA CASSSPGDSYEQYF TGTGCCAGCAGCTCGCCAGGGGATAGCTACGAGCAGTACTTC
once TRBJ2-3 TRBV7-2 NA CASSPGLGFTTDTQYF TGTGCCAGCAGCCCTGGCTTAGGGTTTACCACAGATACGCAGTATTTT
once TRBJ2-7 TRBV20-1 TRBD2 CSAGRELAPSYEQYF TGCAGTGCTGGCCGCGAACTAGCGCCTTCCTACGAGCAGTACTTC
NA TRBJ1-1 TRBV7-2 NA CASSFWDGNTEAFF TGTGCCAGCAGCTTTTGGGACGGGAACACTGAAGCTTTCTTT
NA TRBJ2-3 TRBV24-1 NA CATSAGLTDTQYF TGTGCCACCAGTGCAGGACTCACAGATACGCAGTATTTT
few TRBJ2-2 TRBV7-9 NA CASSNPGTGELFF TGTGCCAGCAGCAACCCGGGGACCGGGGAGCTGTTTTTT
NA TRBJ2-3 TRBV29-1 NA CSVGRITSTDTQYF TGCAGCGTTGGCCGAATCACTAGCACAGATACGCAGTATTTT
NA TRBJ1-5 TRBV4-2 NA CASSLTLRGDGQPQHF TGTGCCAGCAGCCTTACGCTGCGGGGGGACGGACAGCCCCAGCATTTT
NA TRBJ2-2 TRBV18 TRBD2 CASSPPQAGGKAGELFF TGTGCCAGCTCACCGCCCCAAGCGGGAGGTAAAGCCGGGGAGCTGTTTTTT
NA TRBJ1-1 TRBV10-3 TRBD1 CAISESPGGIEAFF TGTGCCATCAGTGAGTCCCCAGGGGGCATTGAAGCTTTCTTT
NA TRBJ2-7 TRBV27 NA CASSHLSEQYF TGTGCCAGCAGCCACCTCTCCGAGCAGTACTTC
NA TRBJ1-2 TRBV10-3 NA CAISDKGGPNYGYTF TGTGCCATCAGTGATAAAGGGGGGCCAAACTATGGCTACACCTTC
few TRBJ1-4 TRBV4-2 NA CASSPGNEKLFF TGTGCCAGCAGTCCAGGGAATGAAAAACTGTTTTTT
NA TRBJ2-3 TRBV15 NA CATSRVDRDTQYF TGTGCCACCAGCAGAGTCGACCGCGATACGCAGTATTTT
NA TRBJ1-2 TRBV5-1 NA CASSSSPDPYGYTF TGCGCCAGCAGCAGTTCGCCAGACCCCTATGGCTACACCTTC
NA TRBJ1-3 TRBV4-1 NA CASSRYPFSGNTIYF TGCGCCAGCAGCCGTTACCCTTTCTCTGGAAACACCATATATTTT
NA TRBJ2-7 TRBV5-1 NA CASSLTKNYEQYF TGCGCCAGCAGCTTGACTAAAAACTACGAGCAGTACTTC
few TRBJ1-2 TRBV7-2 NA CASSLRGLYGYTF TGTGCCAGCAGCTTACGGGGGCTCTATGGCTACACCTTC
NA TRBJ1-1 TRBV7-9 TRBD1 CASSPRLTGSQTEAFF TGTGCCAGCAGCCCGAGATTGACAGGGTCTCAAACTGAAGCTTTCTTT
many TRBJ2-3 TRBV27 NA CASTGVYTDTQYF TGTGCCAGCACAGGGGTCTATACAGATACGCAGTATTTT
NA TRBJ2-7 TRBV5-4 NA CASSPIQGSEQYF TGTGCCAGCAGCCCGATACAGGGCAGCGAGCAGTACTTC
NA TRBJ1-2 TRBV11-2 TRBD1 CASSSGQGWNGYTF TGTGCCAGCAGCTCGGGACAGGGGTGGAATGGCTACACCTTC
NA TRBJ2-3 TRBV5-5 NA CASSLGLLSPTDTQYF TGTGCCAGCAGCCTGGGACTTTTATCCCCCACAGATACGCAGTATTTT
few TRBJ2-5 TRBV25-1 NA CASSEGAGEQETQYF TGTGCCAGCAGTGAAGGGGCAGGGGAACAAGAGACCCAGTACTTC
few TRBJ2-4 TRBV7-2 TRBD1 CASSEQGNGIQYF TGTGCCAGCAGCGAACAGGGGAATGGCATTCAGTACTTC
few TRBJ1-5 TRBV20-1 NA CSAGNSNQPQHF TGCAGTGCCGGGAATAGCAATCAGCCCCAGCATTTT
few TRBJ1-4 TRBV11-2 NA CASSLDSHNEKLFF TGTGCCAGCAGTTTGGACAGTCATAATGAAAAACTGTTTTTT
few TRBJ2-3 TRBV11-2 NA CASSHTPWDTQYF TGTGCCAGCAGCCACACGCCTTGGGATACGCAGTATTTT
few TRBJ2-5 TRBV9 NA CASSVDPGAQTQYF TGTGCCAGCAGCGTAGATCCGGGAGCCCAGACCCAGTACTTC
few TRBJ2-1 TRBV12-3/TRBV12-4 NA CASHGGGGQWYNEQFF TGTGCCAGCCATGGAGGGGGTGGACAGTGGTACAATGAGCAGTTCTTC
NA TRBJ2-3 TRBV6-1 TRBD2 CASTEAGEADTQYF TGTGCCAGCACCGAAGCGGGGGAGGCAGATACGCAGTATTTT
few TRBJ2-3 TRBV12-3/TRBV12-4 TRBD1 CASSLRRDRHTDTQYF TGTGCCAGCAGTTTAAGACGGGACAGACACACAGATACGCAGTATTTT
NA TRBJ2-2 TRBV19 NA CASSTTTANTGELFF TGTGCCAGTAGCACAACGACAGCGAACACCGGGGAGCTGTTTTTT